This T cell receptor (beta chain) is drawn from a study of T cells after yellow fever vaccination. TCRdb re-analysed the 5' RACE reads in MiXCR, keeping a single row per CDR3 protein. The sample carries 400,000 or so distinct CDR3 sequences, approximately 19% recorded once. The material sequenced was PBMCs, taken before the yellow fever booster vaccination. The origin of this receptor is a man younger than 35 who received the YFV17D yellow fever vaccine.

CDR3 region: CSARVAGARNTEAFF. Here the CDR3 DNA reads TGCAGTGCTAGAGTCGCCGGGGCGAGGAACACTGAAGCTTTCTTT. The chain has TRBV20-1 and TRBJ1-1; a possible D gene is TRBD1 (5 bases). This CDR3 has 15 amino acids. The V and J ends lost 1 base and 1 base respectively, with 13 bases between them. Looked up from germline, CDR1 is DFQATT and CDR2 is SNEGSKA (reference sequence).